A single T cell receptor (beta chain) is shown here with its context. Antigen unknown. This entry belongs to a study of Ad26.COV2.S vaccination and SARS-CoV-2 variants. The treatment: 15 to 20 received Ad26.COV2.S at low or high dose, single or two shots; 5 received placebo; per-sample allocation not given. At day 63 after the first vaccine or placebo injection, samples were drawn. Using immunoSEQ multiplex PCR, the repertoire was profiled, and TCRdb retains in-frame clones only, with some absent. The table shows about 370,000 clones, with 70% to 90% occurring only once. Germline loops: CDR1 GTSNPN, CDR2 SVGIG (reference sequence). The CDR3 is 13 amino acids. V dropped 3 bases and J dropped 0 bases, with 6 bases sitting between them. Study findings and constraints: Vaccine and placebo recipients had comparable breadth of non-spike TCRs.

The sample in question was peripheral blood, obtained in a trial of Ad26.COV2.S vaccine versus placebo. The receptor comes from a person aged 18-65 years who received the Ad26.COV2.S COVID-19 vaccine or a placebo. The chain uses TRBV30 and TRBJ1-3; D unresolved. Written as DNA, the CDR3 is TGTGCCTGGAGACGTCTCTCTGGAAACACCATATATTTT. It is translated as CAWRRLSGNTIYF.